The 30 T cell receptor beta chains below were found in one sample sequenced in a study of PD-1 blockade in classical Hodgkin lymphoma. No patient escaped relapse after autologous stem cell transplantation, and brentuximab vedotin exposure varied. Method: immunoSEQ multiplex PCR; TCRdb's copy keeps in-frame clones and lacks some. The sample holds approximately 84,000 clones, roughly 89% seen once. Sequenced material: peripheral blood mononuclear cells (PBMCs), taken at baseline. These TCRs come from a human donor with classical Hodgkin lymphoma.

This CDR3 reads CASSVDRGNYGYTF. The CDR3 nucleotides read TGTGCCAGCAGCGTAGATCGGGGGAACTATGGCTACACCTTC. This sequence joins TRBV9 and TRBJ1-2, with D tentatively TRBD1 (5 bases). The CDR3 has 14 amino acids. Trimming took 0 bases from V and 2 from J, leaving 8 bases between them. CDR1 and CDR2 (germline): SGDLS, YYNGEE.

The rearrangement uses TRBV5-8 and TRBJ1-2; D is ambiguous. The V gene's germline CDR1 is SGHTS and CDR2 YDEGEE. This CDR3 has 15 amino acids. Trimming stripped 1 base from V and 0 bases from J, with 10 bases between. CDR3 residues: CASSLRAGANYGYTF. The CDR3 DNA reads as TGTGCCAGCAGCTTGCGGGCGGGTGCTAACTATGGCTACACCTTC.

This chain connects TRBV28 to TRBJ1-2, with 12 bases matching TRBD1. Germline CDR1 is MDHEN and CDR2 is SYDVKM. V shed 5 bases and J 6 bases; nucleotides not matched to a gene: 7. The CDR3 runs 15 residues. The CDR3 spells CASSTARDRGHGYTF. CDR3 bases: TGTGCCAGCAGTACTGCCCGGGACAGGGGGCATGGCTACACCTTC.

The rearrangement joins TRBV6-6 to TRBJ1-2; no reliable D call. In germline, CDR1 is MNHNY, CDR2 SVGAGI (reference sequence). Trimming stripped 4 bases from V and 5 bases from J, with 11 bases between. The CDR3 length is 13 residues. CDR3 DNA sequence: TGTGCCAGCAGTTCCAGACTGCGATATGGCTACACCTTC. Its translation is CASSSRLRYGYTF.

The V call is TRBV7-8, the J call TRBJ2-2, with 8 bases fitting TRBD1. The CDR3 has 15 amino acids. CDR1 SGHVS and CDR2 FQNEAQ come from the germline V gene. The V segment lost 5 bases and the J segment 5 bases; nucleotides outside the gene matches: 7. The CDR3 nucleotides read TGTGCCAGCAGCACGGACAGGGTTTGGACCGGGGAGCTGTTTTTT. It is translated as CASSTDRVWTGELFF.

The gene calls are TRBV6-5 and TRBJ2-5; the D gene could be TRBD1 or TRBD2 (6 bases each). Looked up from germline, CDR1 is MNHEY and CDR2 is SVGAGI. Trimming stripped 5 bases from V and 9 bases from J, with 10 bases between. The CDR3 has 11 residues. DNA of the CDR3: TGTGCCAGCAGTACGAGGGGGGCCCAGTACTTC. It translates to CASSTRGAQYF.

The chain employs TRBV5-1 and TRBJ1-1; D gene unclear. This CDR3 has 15 residues. Trimming pared 0 bases from V and 2 bases from J, leaving 11 bases between. CDR1 is SGHRS, CDR2 YFSETQ, per germline. CDR3 sequence: CASSLGPGSNTEAFF. Written as DNA, the CDR3 is TGCGCCAGCAGCTTGGGGCCGGGTAGTAACACTGAAGCTTTCTTT.

The V and J genes are TRBV5-1 and TRBJ2-7; D possibly uses TRBD1 or TRBD2 (5 bases each). Germline V lookup: CDR1 SGHRS, CDR2 YFSETQ. The V end was cut by 0 bases, the J end by 5 bases, with 12 bases between. There are 14 residues in the CDR3. CDR3 coding DNA: TGCGCCAGCAGCTTGGGAGGGCAAGGGGACGAGCAGTACTTC. It translates to CASSLGGQGDEQYF.

This rearrangement joins TRBV19 to TRBJ1-3, with D unclear. The ends were cut back, 5 bases at V and 1 base at J, with 15 bases in the middle. The CDR3 consists of 16 residues. Germline V gene lookup returns CDR1 LNHDA and CDR2 SQIVND (reference sequence). The CDR3: CASSEEGSESGNTIYF. In DNA form, the CDR3 reads TGTGCCAGTAGTGAAGAGGGTAGCGAATCTGGAAACACCATATATTTT.

The J gene is TRBJ2-2, the V gene TRBV5-1; 11 nucleotides line up with TRBD2. The CDR3 length is 16 residues. The germline CDR1 and CDR2 sequences are SGHRS and YFSETQ. Losses at the gene ends were 3 bases for V and 1 base for J; bases not matched to a gene: 2. CDR3 in amino acids: CASSWGTSGNTGELFF. CDR3 bases: TGCGCCAGCAGCTGGGGGACTAGCGGGAACACCGGGGAGCTGTTTTTT.

V gene TRBV18 combines with J gene TRBJ2-7, with D perhaps matching TRBD2 (6 bases). This CDR3 contains 12 residues. Trimming left V 3 bases short and J 5 bases short, with 8 bases between. Germline CDR1 KGHSH, CDR2 LQKENI. CDR3 in DNA: TGTGCCAGCTCACCCGGAGGGAACGAGCAGTACTTC. This sequence encodes CASSPGGNEQYF.

The V gene is TRBV5-4, the J gene TRBJ2-5; 15 bases map to TRBD2. The CDR3 is 17 amino acids. After removal of 4 bases from V and 2 bases from J, the junction contained 6 bases not matched to a gene. Germline V gives CDR1 SGHNT, CDR2 YYREEE (reference sequence). The CDR3 nucleotides read TGTGCCAGCAGCCTGGGACTAGCGGGAGGCTATCAAGAGACCCAGTACTTC. Its protein is CASSLGLAGGYQETQYF.

The rearrangement links TRBV7-9 to TRBJ2-2, with 10 bases lining up with TRBD2. CDR1 SEHNR and CDR2 FQNEAQ come from the germline V gene (reference sequence). V shed 6 bases and J 2 bases; nucleotides not matched to a gene: 9. The CDR3 sequence is 17 residues long. CDR3 DNA: TGTGCCAGCAGTCGGGATCTAGCGGGAGCCAACACCGGGGAGCTGTTTTTT. Translating gives CASSRDLAGANTGELFF.

The V gene is TRBV5-1, the J gene TRBJ1-1; D not certain. This CDR3 comprises 15 residues. In germline, CDR1 is SGHRS, CDR2 YFSETQ. V was pared by 0 bases and J by 7 bases, with 16 bases between. CDR3 region: CASSLVGPLSHEAFF. CDR3 DNA sequence: TGCGCCAGCAGCTTGGTGGGTCCCCTCAGCCATGAAGCTTTCTTT.

The rearrangement links TRBV10-2 to TRBJ1-1, with 7 bases aligning to TRBD1. With 6 bases clipped from V and 2 bases from J, the junction kept 6 bases outside the gene matches. Germline V gene sequence: CDR1 WSHSY, CDR2 SAAADI. The CDR3 spans 14 residues. CDR3 DNA sequence: TGCGCCAGCAGGGAGGGACAGCAAAACACTGAAGCTTTCTTT. The encoded protein is CASREGQQNTEAFF.

The chain uses TRBV10-2 and TRBJ1-5; TRBD1 agrees at 8 bases. Unmatched junction bases numbered 8, after V lost 0 bases and J lost 7 bases. Germline V gene data show CDR1 as WSHSY and CDR2 as SAAADI. The CDR3 contains 16 residues. Here the CDR3 DNA reads TGCGCCAGCAGTGAGTCAGACAGGGGAAGTTTCCAGCCCCAGCATTTT. Translating it yields CASSESDRGSFQPQHF.

This clone was observed once. The chain recombines TRBV6-5 with TRBJ2-7, with D possibly being TRBD1 or TRBD2 (5 bases each). V shed 6 bases and J shed 0 bases, with 12 bases lying between them. The CDR3 is 14 amino acids. Germline loops: CDR1 MNHEY, CDR2 SVGAGI. CDR3 residues: CASRVGDASYEQYF. Here the CDR3 DNA reads TGTGCCAGCAGAGTGGGGGACGCCTCCTACGAGCAGTACTTC.

The chain uses TRBV6-5 and TRBJ2-7, with 12 nucleotides matching TRBD1. This CDR3 has 16 residues. The J segment lost 4 bases and the V segment lost 0 bases, leaving 4 bases of the junction unmatched. Germline V gene sequence: CDR1 MNHEY, CDR2 SVGAGI. In DNA, the CDR3 is TGTGCCAGCAGTTACTCGACGGGACAGGGGGCTTACGAGCAGTACTTC. Protein sequence: CASSYSTGQGAYEQYF.

The rearrangement uses TRBV7-8 and TRBJ2-5, with unresolved D. Trimming removed 5 bases from V and 7 bases from J, with 14 bases in between. The CDR3 consists of 13 residues. The V gene's germline CDR1 is SGHVS and CDR2 FQNEAQ. CDR3 in DNA: TGTGCCAGCAGCCCAGACGAGGTGGTGACCCAGTACTTC. Its protein product is CASSPDEVVTQYF.

The V and J genes are TRBV6-6 and TRBJ2-5; possibly TRBD1 for D (6 bases). The V and J ends lost 3 bases and 5 bases respectively, with 19 bases between them. CDR1 is MNHNY and CDR2 is SVGAGI in the germline V gene (reference sequence). The CDR3 is made up of 16 amino acids. For the CDR3, the DNA is TGTGCCAGCAGTTATCGCCCGGGCACTCAGGGGGAGACCCAGTACTTC. Its protein product is CASSYRPGTQGETQYF.

This clone was picked up one time. The chain couples TRBV19 to TRBJ2-7, with D perhaps TRBD1 or TRBD2 (5 bases each). The CDR3 contains 17 residues. V lost 2 bases to trimming and J lost 3 bases, with 20 bases between them. Germline CDR1 reads LNHDA; CDR2 reads SQIVND (reference sequence). CDR3 amino acids: CASSISDGAGRLYEQYF. CDR3 in DNA: TGTGCCAGTAGTATAAGTGACGGGGCAGGGCGTCTCTACGAGCAGTACTTC.

The genes are TRBV7-9 and TRBJ2-5; D is unclear. Trimming took 3 bases from V and 0 from J, leaving 8 bases between them. The CDR3 has 14 amino acids. Germline-derived CDR1 and CDR2 are SEHNR and FQNEAQ (reference sequence). CDR3 bases: TGTGCCAGCAGCTTGGTAACGTACCAAGAGACCCAGTACTTC. This translates into CASSLVTYQETQYF.

The V call is TRBV2, the J call TRBJ1-1; 8 nucleotides line up with TRBD1. This CDR3 comprises 14 residues. Germline CDR1 reads SNHLY; CDR2 reads FYNNEI. V shed 5 bases, J shed 5 bases, and the junction held 7 bases outside the gene matches. CDR3 sequence reads: CASSKDREGTEAFF. The CDR3 DNA sequence: TGTGCCAGCAGTAAGGACAGGGAAGGGACTGAAGCTTTCTTT.

The V and J genes are TRBV29-1 and TRBJ2-1; 8 nucleotides line up with TRBD1. In germline, CDR1 is SQVTM, CDR2 ANQGSEA. CDR3 size: 15 residues. With 6 bases clipped from V and 1 base from J, the junction kept 8 bases outside the gene matches. The CDR3 protein is CSVSGGKNSYNEQFF. The CDR3, as DNA: TGCAGCGTATCAGGGGGCAAGAATTCCTACAATGAGCAGTTCTTC.

As regards this clone: This specimen includes other DNA sequences encoding the same CDR3. The chain combines TRBV2 with TRBJ2-7; 8 bases are shared with TRBD2. J was trimmed by 0 bases and V by 8 bases; bases with no gene match: 0. Germline lookup yields CDR1 SNHLY and CDR2 FYNNEI. The CDR3 consists of 12 residues. The CDR3 loop is CASRGGSYEQYF. DNA for the CDR3: TGTGCCAGCCGGGGGGGCTCCTACGAGCAGTACTTC.

V gene TRBV28 combines with J gene TRBJ2-7; 10 nucleotides match TRBD1. With 5 bases clipped from V and 4 bases from J, the junction kept 14 bases outside the gene matches. Per germline, CDR1 MDHEN and CDR2 SYDVKM. CDR3 size: 17 residues. The CDR3 here is CASSPPHPTGGLYEQYF. CDR3 DNA sequence: TGTGCCAGCAGTCCACCCCACCCGACAGGGGGCCTTTACGAGCAGTACTTC.

The chain employs TRBV25-1 and TRBJ1-2, with no clear D. This CDR3 has 14 residues. Germline V gene data show CDR1 as MGHDK and CDR2 as SYGVNS. Trimming stripped 2 bases from V and 1 base from J, with 8 bases between. CDR3 sequence (DNA): TGTGCCAGCAGTGAACTACGGATTAACTATGGCTACACCTTC. Its protein product is CASSELRINYGYTF.

In its sample, this clone was seen once. The rearrangement uses TRBV19 and TRBJ2-3, with 12 bases that match TRBD2. V shed 5 bases, J shed 2 bases, and the junction held 5 bases outside the gene matches. The CDR3 has 16 residues. The germline V gene encodes CDR1 LNHDA and CDR2 SQIVND (reference sequence). The CDR3 is CASSEGLAGNTDTQYF. The CDR3 DNA reads TGTGCCAGTAGTGAGGGACTAGCGGGCAACACAGATACGCAGTATTTT.

This sequence joins TRBV27 and TRBJ2-3, with 7 nucleotides matching TRBD1. The CDR3 consists of 15 residues. In germline, CDR1 is MNHEY, CDR2 SMNVEV (reference sequence). J gave up 0 bases and V 5 bases, and 5 bases lay outside the gene matches. In DNA form, the CDR3 reads TGTGCCAGCAGTCGTCGGGGACAGAGCACAGATACGCAGTATTTT. This encodes CASSRRGQSTDTQYF.

The genes are TRBV4-1 and TRBJ2-7, with no clear D. The CDR3 consists of 15 residues. Germline V gene lookup returns CDR1 MGHRA and CDR2 YSYEKL. The V end was cut by 0 bases, the J end by 4 bases, with 13 bases between. The DNA of the CDR3 is TGCGCCAGCAGCCAAGAGTGGGCCAATAGATACGAGCAGTACTTC. Amino acids: CASSQEWANRYEQYF.